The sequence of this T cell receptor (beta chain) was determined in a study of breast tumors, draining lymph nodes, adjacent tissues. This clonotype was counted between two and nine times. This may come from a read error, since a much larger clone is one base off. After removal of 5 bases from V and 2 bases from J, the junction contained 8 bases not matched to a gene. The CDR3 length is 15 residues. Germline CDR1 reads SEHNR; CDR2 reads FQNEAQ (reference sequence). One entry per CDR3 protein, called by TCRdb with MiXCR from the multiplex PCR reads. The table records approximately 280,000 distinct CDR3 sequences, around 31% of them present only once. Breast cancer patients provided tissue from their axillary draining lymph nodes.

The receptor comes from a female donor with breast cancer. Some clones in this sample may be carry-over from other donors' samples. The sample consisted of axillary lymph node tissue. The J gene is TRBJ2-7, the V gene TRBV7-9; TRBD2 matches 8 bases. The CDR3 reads CASSHSGTRPYEQYF. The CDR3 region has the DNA TGTGCCAGCAGCCACTCCGGGACTAGACCCTACGAGCAGTACTTC.